The text below deals with one T cell receptor beta chain. Its antigen remains unknown. This sample is drawn from a study of type 1 regulatory T cells. TCRdb re-derived calls from the reads in MiXCR, one entry per CDR3 protein. The profile covers about 60,000 distinct CDR3 sequences, with roughly two thirds appearing a single time and about 1.7% taken by the ten largest. The CDR3 is 14 residues long. Trimming took 0 bases from V and 4 from J, leaving 10 bases between them. Looked up from germline, CDR1 is DFQATT and CDR2 is SNEGSKA (reference sequence). This TCR came from a human donor in good health. Sequenced: cultured non-Tr1 T cells, either the whole culture or a sorted T cell fraction (not recorded which). This chain joins TRBV20-1 and TRBJ1-5, with unresolved D. The CDR3 nucleotides read TGCAGTGCTAGAGACAACTTACCGAATCAGCCCCAGCATTTT. This codes for CSARDNLPNQPQHF.